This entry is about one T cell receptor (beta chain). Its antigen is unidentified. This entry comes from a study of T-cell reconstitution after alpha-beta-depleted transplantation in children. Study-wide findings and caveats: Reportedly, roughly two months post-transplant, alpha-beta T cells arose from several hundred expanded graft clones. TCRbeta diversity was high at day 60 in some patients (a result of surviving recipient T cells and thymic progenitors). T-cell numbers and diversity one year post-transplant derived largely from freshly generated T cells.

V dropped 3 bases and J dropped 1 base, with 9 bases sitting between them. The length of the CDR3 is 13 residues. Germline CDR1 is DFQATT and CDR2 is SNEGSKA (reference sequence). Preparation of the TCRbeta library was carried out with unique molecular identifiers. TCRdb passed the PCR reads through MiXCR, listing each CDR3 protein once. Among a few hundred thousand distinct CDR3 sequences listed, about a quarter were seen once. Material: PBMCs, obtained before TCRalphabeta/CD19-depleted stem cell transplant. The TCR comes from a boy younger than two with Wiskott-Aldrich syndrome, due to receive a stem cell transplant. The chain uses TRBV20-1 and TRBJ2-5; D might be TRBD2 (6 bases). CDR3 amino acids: CSARSLAQETQYF. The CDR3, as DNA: TGCAGTGCTAGGTCACTAGCCCAAGAGACCCAGTACTTC.